Presented here are 23 T cell receptor beta chains from one specimen sequenced in a study of blood T cell repertoires in COVID-19. Assay used: immunoSEQ multiplex PCR; TCRdb lists only in-frame clones, some missing. The data show about 82,000 clones, 65% to 85% seen once. Sequenced: peripheral blood. Source of these receptors: a woman aged 60 to 75 with acute or convalescent COVID-19.

The V gene is TRBV4-1, the J gene TRBJ2-1, with no clear D. The CDR3 totals 15 residues. The germline CDR1 and CDR2 sequences are MGHRA and YSYEKL. The germline V and J ends were trimmed by 1 base and 8 bases, with 15 bases remaining between them. The CDR3 sequence is CASSQGGGVHDEQFF. In nucleotides, the CDR3 is TGCGCCAGCAGCCAAGGAGGCGGCGTACATGATGAGCAGTTCTTC.

This chain links TRBV9 with TRBJ1-6, with 11 bases aligning to TRBD1. V was pared by 0 bases and J by 10 bases, with 0 bases of the junction left unmatched. There are 14 residues in the CDR3. Germline V lookup: CDR1 SGDLS, CDR2 YYNGEE. This chain's CDR3 is CASSVGDRGSPLHF. Here the CDR3 DNA reads TGTGCCAGCAGCGTAGGGGACAGGGGGTCACCCCTCCACTTT.

The V and J genes are TRBV3-1 (or the pseudogene TRBV3-2) and TRBJ1-4; a possible D gene is TRBD1 (5 bases). Germline CDR1 reads LGHDT; CDR2 reads YNNKEL (reference sequence). The CDR3 has 14 amino acids. Trimming took off 6 bases at V and 0 bases at J, with 8 bases between the two ends. The chain's CDR3 is CASSSQATNEKLFF. The CDR3, as DNA: TGTGCCAGCAGTTCACAGGCAACTAATGAAAAACTGTTTTTT.

This rearrangement joins TRBV7-3 to TRBJ2-1; 9 bases are a match to TRBD1. From germline, CDR1 is SGHTA and CDR2 FQGTGA. V trimming: 6 bases; J trimming: 6 bases; junction bases outside the gene matches: 9. This CDR3 contains 15 residues. The DNA for the CDR3 is TGTGCCAGCAGTTTACAGGGGGCGCGGGGCAATGAGCAGTTCTTC. The encoded protein is CASSLQGARGNEQFF. Filled out from reference TRBV7-3 and TRBJ2-1, the complete variable domain reads GAGVSQTPSNKVTEKGKYVELRCDPISGHTALYWYRQSLGQGPEFLIYFQGTGAADDSGLPNDRFFAVRPEGSVSTLKIQRTERGDSAVYLCASSLQGARGNEQFFGPGTRLTVL.

This clone has a handful of counts. The chain recombines TRBV10-2 with TRBJ1-4; D not resolved. CDR1 is WSHSY and CDR2 is SAAADI in the germline V gene. The CDR3 is 11 amino acids. V was shortened by 6 bases and J by 7 bases, with 6 bases between the two germline ends. Here the CDR3 reads CASRFSEKLFF. The CDR3 DNA reads as TGCGCCAGCAGATTCAGTGAAAAACTGTTTTTT.

The genes are TRBV5-8 and TRBJ2-1; 8 bases agree with TRBD1. Germline V gene sequence: CDR1 SGHTS, CDR2 YDEGEE. V was pared by 3 bases and J by 15 bases, with 2 bases of the junction left unmatched. The CDR3 has 10 residues. For the CDR3, the DNA is TGTGCCAGCAGCTGGGGGACAGGGTTCTTC. Translated, it gives CASSWGTGFF.

V is TRBV7-9 and J is TRBJ2-2; 9 nucleotides line up with TRBD2. The CDR3 totals 17 residues. Per germline, CDR1 SEHNR and CDR2 FQNEAQ (reference sequence). V shed 5 bases, J shed 5 bases, and the junction held 12 bases outside the gene matches. The CDR3 sequence: CASSPDPGLARTGELFF. The CDR3 coding sequence is TGTGCCAGCAGCCCGGATCCGGGACTAGCTAGGACCGGGGAGCTGTTTTTT.

The CDR3 nucleotides are TGTGCCAGCAGACCTACAGGGACAGATACGCAGTATTTT. Translation gives CASRPTGTDTQYF. The chain couples TRBV6-5 to TRBJ2-3, with D possibly matching TRBD1 (6 bases). The germline V gene encodes CDR1 MNHEY and CDR2 SVGAGI. This CDR3 contains 13 residues. The V end lost 6 bases, the J end lost 3 bases, and 10 bases lay between the germline ends.

This clone turned up a few times. The chain couples TRBV2 to TRBJ1-2; D ambiguous. The CDR3 covers 15 residues. V was cut by 8 bases and J by 3 bases, with 19 bases left in between. CDR1 SNHLY and CDR2 FYNNEI come from the germline V gene. The CDR3 DNA reads as TGTGCCAGCGGGAGAGAAAGGCAGCCCGACTATGGCTACACCTTC. Protein product: CASGRERQPDYGYTF.

The chain is built from TRBV11-2 and TRBJ2-5; D may be TRBD2 (6 bases). The CDR3 sequence is 15 residues long. Trimming took off 1 base at V and 4 bases at J, with 13 bases between the two ends. CDR1 and CDR2 (germline): SGHAT, FQNNGV. The CDR3 bases are TGTGCCAGCAGCTTAGGCAGTAACGGGAGAGAGACCCAGTACTTC. Its translation: CASSLGSNGRETQYF.

The chain recombines TRBV2 with TRBJ2-2, with 11 bases fitting TRBD2. This CDR3 is 17 amino acids long. The germline V gene encodes CDR1 SNHLY and CDR2 FYNNEI. J gave up 6 bases and V 3 bases, and 9 bases lay outside the gene matches. The CDR3 loop is CASSETSGTAGAGELFF. CDR3 bases: TGTGCCAGCAGTGAGACTAGCGGGACCGCGGGGGCCGGGGAGCTGTTTTTT.

The chain carries TRBV7-3 and TRBJ2-1; 16 bases fit TRBD2. The CDR3 loop spans 17 amino acids. The V segment lost 3 bases and the J segment 4 bases; nucleotides outside the gene matches: 3. Germline-derived CDR1 and CDR2 are SGHTA and FQGTGA. CDR3 sequence: CASSLGLAGGTYNEQFF. The CDR3 DNA sequence: TGTGCCAGCAGCTTGGGACTAGCGGGGGGGACTTACAATGAGCAGTTCTTC.

The chain couples TRBV7-9 to TRBJ2-7, with TRBD1 identical over 10 bases. With 3 bases clipped from V and 0 bases from J, the junction kept 14 bases outside the gene matches. Germline loops: CDR1 SEHNR, CDR2 FQNEAQ (reference sequence). This CDR3 spans 19 amino acids. CDR3 sequence (DNA): TGTGCCAGCAGCTTTCCGGTCCCACCGAGGGACAGGGGCTCCTACGAGCAGTACTTC. As protein: CASSFPVPPRDRGSYEQYF. The entire variable domain, with the rest obtained from reference TRBV7-9 and TRBJ2-7, is as follows: DTGVSQNPRHKITKRGQNVTFRCDPISEHNRLYWYRQTLGQGPEFLTYFQNEAQLEKSRLLSDRFSAERPKGSFSTLEIQRTEQGDSAMYLCASSFPVPPRDRGSYEQYFGPGTRLTVT.

This clone is a singleton in its sample. The chain is built from TRBV28 and TRBJ1-1, with D maybe TRBD1 (5 bases). The CDR3 extends over 13 amino acids. V was pared by 2 bases and J by 7 bases, with 11 bases between. Germline CDR1 reads MDHEN; CDR2 reads SYDVKM. CDR3: CASSLGADNEAFF. The CDR3 bases are TGTGCCAGCAGTTTAGGGGCAGATAATGAAGCTTTCTTT.

The V gene is TRBV25-1, the J gene TRBJ2-5; possibly TRBD2 for D (5 bases). Germline V lookup: CDR1 MGHDK, CDR2 SYGVNS. Trimming stripped 6 bases from V and 0 bases from J, with 11 bases between. The length of the CDR3 is 14 residues. CDR3 loop: CASRPAGDQETQYF. The CDR3 nucleotides read TGTGCCAGCAGACCTGCCGGGGACCAAGAGACCCAGTACTTC.

In its sample, this clone was seen once. The V call is TRBV6-6, the J call TRBJ2-5; 8 nucleotides line up with TRBD2. Trimming removed 4 bases from V and 5 bases from J; junction bases left unmatched: 6. Germline lookup yields CDR1 MNHNY and CDR2 SVGAGI (reference sequence). The CDR3 runs to 14 residues. DNA of the CDR3: TGTGCCAGCAGTTCCCGGGGGGGGCGGGAGACCCAGTACTTC. Amino acid sequence: CASSSRGGRETQYF.

This clone appeared once. V gene TRBV4-1 combines with J gene TRBJ2-3; D possibly corresponds to TRBD1 (5 bases). Germline CDR1 reads MGHRA; CDR2 reads YSYEKL. The CDR3 covers 14 residues. Trimming pared 0 bases from V and 6 bases from J, leaving 10 bases between. This CDR3 is CASSQDPGRDTQYF. Written as DNA, the CDR3 is TGCGCCAGCAGCCAAGACCCAGGGCGGGATACGCAGTATTTT.

The V gene is TRBV5-6, the J gene TRBJ1-6; D is perhaps TRBD1 (6 bases). The CDR3 sequence is 15 residues long. Germline CDR1 reads SGHDT; CDR2 reads YYEEEE. The ends were cut back, 4 bases at V and 10 bases at J, with 18 bases in the middle. The CDR3 protein is CASSRGGADSSPLHF. CDR3 bases: TGTGCCAGCAGCCGTGGGGGGGCTGACAGCTCACCCCTCCACTTT.

The rearrangement joins TRBV4-1 to TRBJ2-3; 10 bases are shared with TRBD2. This CDR3 region has 16 residues. V was clipped by 5 bases and J by 2 bases; unmatched bases: 7. CDR1 is MGHRA and CDR2 is YSYEKL in the germline V gene. CDR3 DNA sequence: TGCGCCAGCAGCTTTTCAGCGGGAGGGCCCACAGATACGCAGTATTTT. This translates into CASSFSAGGPTDTQYF.

The chain links TRBV9 to TRBJ2-7; 16 bases map to TRBD2. J gave up 7 bases and V 0 bases, and 19 bases lay outside the gene matches. Looked up from germline, CDR1 is SGDLS and CDR2 is YYNGEE. The CDR3 spans 21 residues. The CDR3 spells CASSVATWTGLAGGPKIEQYF. The CDR3 nucleotides are TGTGCCAGCAGCGTAGCGACCTGGACGGGACTAGCGGGAGGGCCTAAAATAGAGCAGTACTTC.

This sequence joins TRBV12-3 or TRBV12-4 and TRBJ2-5, with unresolved D. There are 12 residues in the CDR3. The V gene lost 6 bases and the J gene lost 2 bases, with 7 bases spanning the gap. The CDR3 loop is CASRAPQETQYF. CDR3 sequence (DNA): TGTGCCAGCAGGGCTCCACAAGAGACCCAGTACTTC.

J is TRBJ1-5 and V is TRBV27; perhaps TRBD1 as D (5 bases). CDR3 length equals 14 residues. The V end was cut by 6 bases, the J end by 4 bases, with 13 bases between. The germline gives CDR1 MNHEY, CDR2 SMNVEV (reference sequence). CDR3 nucleotide sequence: TGTGCCAGCAGACGGGACTTCCCAAATCAGCCCCAGCATTTT. Translated, it gives CASRRDFPNQPQHF.

This chain links TRBV12-3 or TRBV12-4 with TRBJ2-5; TRBD1 matches at 7 bases. V shed 4 bases, J shed 4 bases, and the junction held 3 bases outside the gene matches. This CDR3 contains 13 residues. The CDR3 DNA follows: TGTGCCAGCAGTTGGGCAGGGGGAGAGACCCAGTACTTC. It yields the protein CASSWAGGETQYF.